These 26 T cell receptor beta chains were all obtained from the same sample, sequenced in a study of shared T cell receptors in the human thymus. Repertoires were generated with immunoSEQ multiplex PCR, while TCRdb's copy carries only in-frame clones and drops some. The sample carries 600,000 to 900,000 clones, approximately 85% recorded once. These data also featured in a second study, about human thymus T cells.

Material: thymocytes. These receptor sequences come from a girl under two years old with a congenital heart defect.

The count of this clone is one. J is TRBJ1-5 and V is TRBV6-1; 7 positions agree with TRBD1. Germline V gives CDR1 MNHNS, CDR2 SASEGT. V shed 3 bases, J shed 7 bases, and the junction held 9 bases outside the gene matches. CDR3 length equals 15 residues. CDR3 amino acids: CASSDQDRAWQPQHF. The CDR3 DNA reads TGTGCCAGCAGTGACCAAGACAGGGCTTGGCAGCCCCAGCATTTT.

This chain links TRBV7-8 with TRBJ1-2, with unresolved D. Between the trimmed V and J ends, which lost 1 base and 4 bases, there was a span of 16 bases. Germline loops: CDR1 SGHVS, CDR2 FQNEAQ. This CDR3 has 16 residues. DNA for the CDR3: TGTGCCAGCAGCTTAGACCGGACGGGGATGACCTATGGCTACACCTTC. It is translated as CASSLDRTGMTYGYTF.

This clone turned up a few times. The chain employs TRBV4-3 and TRBJ2-7; 9 bases fit TRBD1. This CDR3 has 17 amino acids. Germline V gene lookup returns CDR1 LGHNA and CDR2 YSLEER. Trimming removed 4 bases from V and 4 bases from J; junction bases left unmatched: 14. DNA of the CDR3: TGCGCCAGCAGCCCGCAGCCACCACCGGGACAGGGATACGAGCAGTACTTC. Translated, it gives CASSPQPPPGQGYEQYF.

V gene TRBV7-6 combines with J gene TRBJ2-3, with TRBD2 matching 8 bases. V lost 5 bases and J lost 4; bases outside the gene matches: 8. In germline, CDR1 is SGHVS, CDR2 FNYEAQ. The CDR3 has 15 amino acids. CDR3 sequence (DNA): TGTGCCAGCAGCATATTAGCGGGGACCCCAGATACGCAGTATTTT. This translates into CASSILAGTPDTQYF.

The rearrangement uses TRBV27 and TRBJ2-3, with D perhaps TRBD2 (5 bases). The CDR3 totals 16 residues. V was clipped by 8 bases and J by 4 bases, with 22 bases between them. CDR1 is MNHEY, CDR2 SMNVEV, per germline (reference sequence). This chain's CDR3 is CASGRSGGSGSDTQYF. CDR3 nucleotide sequence: TGTGCCAGCGGAAGGTCGGGCGGGTCGGGCTCAGATACGCAGTATTTT.

This chain joins TRBV4-2 and TRBJ2-4, with a weak D call TRBD2 (5 bases). Germline lookup yields CDR1 LGHNA and CDR2 YNFKEQ. CDR3 length: 17 residues. Trimming left V 0 bases short and J 0 bases short, with 12 bases between. As DNA, the CDR3 is TGTGCCAGCAGCCAAGAAGGTCAACGGGAAGCCAAAAACATTCAGTACTTC. Its translation: CASSQEGQREAKNIQYF.

The chain has TRBV14 and TRBJ2-7, with 11 bases identical to TRBD1. The CDR3 totals 19 residues. Trimming took 1 base from V and 3 from J; bases not matched to a gene: 14. Germline V gene data show CDR1 as SGHDN and CDR2 as FVKESK. The CDR3 is CASSQVPLLPGQGDYEQYF. The CDR3 DNA is TGTGCCAGCAGCCAAGTCCCCCTACTACCGGGACAGGGGGACTACGAGCAGTACTTC.

This chain links TRBV28 with TRBJ1-1; tentative D call: TRBD1 (6 bases). V lost 5 bases to trimming and J lost 0 bases, with 7 bases between them. The CDR3 loop spans 13 amino acids. In germline, CDR1 is MDHEN, CDR2 SYDVKM. The CDR3 sequence: CASSRGMNTEAFF. For the CDR3, the DNA is TGTGCCAGCAGTAGGGGGATGAACACTGAAGCTTTCTTT.

V is TRBV15 and J is TRBJ1-6; D may be TRBD1 (6 bases). The CDR3 runs to 16 residues. Germline V gene data show CDR1 as LNHNV and CDR2 as YYDKDF (reference sequence). V was clipped by 2 bases and J by 8 bases, with 16 bases between them. In DNA form, the CDR3 reads TGTGCCACCAGCAGAATTGCAGGGGATTCTCATTCACCCCTCCACTTT. It codes for CATSRIAGDSHSPLHF.

The chain uses TRBV6-5 and TRBJ1-1, with 7 positions matching TRBD1. CDR3 size: 15 residues. V was pared by 7 bases and J by 3 bases, with 11 bases of the junction left unmatched. Germline values: CDR1 MNHEY, CDR2 SVGAGI. The CDR3 sequence is CASTKRGDRDTEAFF. Here the CDR3 DNA reads TGTGCCAGCACCAAACGTGGAGACAGGGACACTGAAGCTTTCTTT.

This chain uses TRBV9 with TRBJ2-7; D perhaps matches TRBD2 (6 bases). Germline V gene sequence: CDR1 SGDLS, CDR2 YYNGEE. The CDR3 spans 13 residues. The germline V and J ends were trimmed by 3 bases and 4 bases, with 11 bases remaining between them. This CDR3 is CASSASGGYEQYF. Here the CDR3 DNA reads TGTGCCAGCAGCGCAAGTGGGGGGTACGAGCAGTACTTC.

The J gene is TRBJ1-4, the V gene TRBV5-7, with TRBD1 as a possible D gene (5 bases). TRBV5-7 carries the ORF label, with uncertain function. CDR3 length: 14 amino acids. The V end lost 3 bases, the J end lost 7 bases, and 13 bases lay between the germline ends. This CDR3 is CASSSRGTSEKLFF. The CDR3 region has the DNA TGTGCCAGCAGCTCCCGGGGGACCTCTGAAAAACTGTTTTTT.

This sequence joins TRBV7-6 and TRBJ1-1; D possibly corresponds to TRBD1 (5 bases). The germline V gene has CDR1 SGHVS and CDR2 FNYEAQ. The germline V and J ends were trimmed by 1 base and 10 bases, with 13 bases remaining between them. The CDR3 sequence is 13 residues long. The CDR3 reads CASSLDPAGPAFF. CDR3 nucleotide sequence: TGTGCCAGCAGCTTAGACCCAGCGGGGCCAGCTTTCTTT.

This clone has a handful of counts. The V call is TRBV4-1, the J call TRBJ1-6; TRBD1 is a possible D gene (6 bases). The V end was cut by 5 bases, the J end by 0 bases, with 20 bases between. The germline V gene has CDR1 MGHRA and CDR2 YSYEKL. This CDR3 spans 19 amino acids. The CDR3 DNA sequence: TGCGCCAGCAGCGAGTTCCGACAGGACCTAAGCTCCTATAATTCACCCCTCCACTTT. Its protein is CASSEFRQDLSSYNSPLHF.

This clone has a single count. This sequence joins TRBV19 and TRBJ1-1; D possibly corresponds to TRBD1 (5 bases). Trimming removed 7 bases from V and 8 bases from J, with 14 bases in between. The CDR3 consists of 12 residues. The germline V gene has CDR1 LNHDA and CDR2 SQIVND (reference sequence). The CDR3 coding sequence is TGTGCCAGTACCACATCGGAGGGGGAAGCTTTCTTT. It translates to CASTTSEGEAFF.

This clone was seen a few times. The gene calls are TRBV18 and TRBJ2-7; TRBD1 aligns across 12 bases. Germline CDR1 KGHSH, CDR2 LQKENI. Unmatched junction bases numbered 5, after V lost 3 bases and J lost 2 bases. The CDR3 covers 16 residues. CDR3 residues: CASSPRDRGPPYEQYF. The CDR3 DNA follows: TGTGCCAGCTCACCCCGGGACAGGGGGCCTCCCTACGAGCAGTACTTC. Together with reference TRBV18 and TRBJ2-7, the CDR3 gives the full variable domain: NAGVMQNPRHLVRRRGQEARLRCSPMKGHSHVYWYRQLPEEGLKFMVYLQKENIIDESGMPKERFSAEFPKEGPSILRIQQVVRGDSAAYFCASSPRDRGPPYEQYFGPGTRLTVT.

The J gene is TRBJ1-1, the V gene TRBV10-3; TRBD1 agrees at 8 bases. Trimming removed 0 bases from V and 1 base from J; junction bases left unmatched: 4. Germline loops: CDR1 ENHRY, CDR2 SYGVKD. The CDR3 loop spans 16 amino acids. CDR3 nucleotide sequence: TGTGCCATCAGTGAGTCAACAACAGGGGGGAACACTGAAGCTTTCTTT. This codes for CAISESTTGGNTEAFF.

This clone was seen just once. The chain is built from TRBV7-9 and TRBJ2-5; TRBD1 agrees at 7 bases. V gave up 4 bases and J gave up 2 bases; unmatched junction bases: 10. The CDR3 sequence is 16 residues long. The germline V gene encodes CDR1 SEHNR and CDR2 FQNEAQ (reference sequence). The CDR3 here is CASSSPPGTAQETQYF. CDR3 DNA sequence: TGTGCCAGCAGCTCGCCCCCGGGGACAGCGCAAGAGACCCAGTACTTC.

The chain links TRBV19 to TRBJ1-2; tentative D call: TRBD1 (5 bases). The V and J ends lost 7 bases and 4 bases respectively, with 19 bases between them. The CDR3 loop spans 15 amino acids. CDR1 is LNHDA and CDR2 is SQIVND in the germline V gene (reference sequence). The DNA for the CDR3 is TGTGCCAGTACCATCCAAAAAGACAGACTCTATGGCTACACCTTC. This translates into CASTIQKDRLYGYTF.

The chain couples TRBV5-1 to TRBJ2-5; D not resolved. This CDR3 is 13 amino acids long. Per germline, CDR1 SGHRS and CDR2 YFSETQ. Trimming stripped 1 base from V and 4 bases from J, with 8 bases between. CDR3 in amino acids: CASSLTEVETQYF. The CDR3 DNA follows: TGCGCCAGCAGCTTGACAGAAGTAGAGACCCAGTACTTC.

V usage is TRBV20-1 and J usage is TRBJ1-2; tentatively, D is TRBD1 (5 bases). Trimming cost V 6 bases and J 9 bases, with 14 bases left between them. CDR1 is DFQATT, CDR2 SNEGSKA, per germline (reference sequence). The CDR3 totals 11 residues. The CDR3: CSASGLSSYTF. The CDR3 DNA follows: TGCAGTGCCTCAGGGCTTTCGAGCTACACCTTC.

J is TRBJ1-2 and V is TRBV11-2; possible D gene TRBD1, 6 bases. Germline V gene sequence: CDR1 SGHAT, CDR2 FQNNGV. V was shortened by 5 bases and J by 4 bases, with 17 bases between the two germline ends. There are 15 residues in the CDR3. The DNA of the CDR3 is TGTGCCAGCAGCCCCGGGGGGGGGCTCGGCTATGGCTACACCTTC. Amino acid sequence: CASSPGGGLGYGYTF. Full variable domain (rest looked up from reference TRBV11-2 and TRBJ1-2): EAGVAQSPRYKIIEKRQSVAFWCNPISGHATLYWYQQILGQGPKLLIQFQNNGVVDDSQLPKDRFSAERLKGVDSTLKIQPAKLEDSAVYLCASSPGGGLGYGYTFGSGTRLTVV.

In this sample, this clone turned up a few times. The chain carries TRBV5-6 and TRBJ1-1, with 8 bases that match TRBD1. V was clipped by 3 bases and J by 1 base; unmatched bases: 5. Per the germline V gene, CDR1 is SGHDT and CDR2 is YYEEEE. This CDR3 contains 15 residues. The CDR3 DNA sequence: TGTGCCAGCAGCTCCCGGACAGGGAAGAACACTGAAGCTTTCTTT. It codes for CASSSRTGKNTEAFF.

The chain carries TRBV7-9 and TRBJ1-2, with unresolved D. Trimming removed 2 bases from V and 5 bases from J, with 12 bases in between. CDR1 SEHNR and CDR2 FQNEAQ come from the germline V gene (reference sequence). This CDR3 has 14 residues. The CDR3 DNA follows: TGTGCCAGCAGCTTATCGAGGTTCGGATATGGCTACACCTTC. Amino acid sequence: CASSLSRFGYGYTF.

V usage is TRBV12-5 and J usage is TRBJ1-5; the D gene is possibly TRBD1 (5 bases). Between the trimmed V and J ends, which lost 0 bases and 7 bases, there was a span of 19 bases. There are 17 residues in the CDR3. Germline CDR1 and CDR2: LGHNT and FRNRAP. CDR3 amino acids: CASGLVLTRDHDQPQHF. In DNA form, the CDR3 reads TGTGCTAGTGGTTTGGTACTGACGCGGGACCATGACCAGCCCCAGCATTTT.

V and J are TRBV7-2 and TRBJ2-1; 7 bases map to TRBD2. Germline values: CDR1 SGHTA, CDR2 FQGNSA. This CDR3 has 16 residues. With 0 bases clipped from V and 8 bases from J, the junction kept 10 bases outside the gene matches. The CDR3 region has the DNA TGTGCCAGCAGCTTAGCGCGAGGACTAGATAACGATGAGCAGTTCTTC. This translates into CASSLARGLDNDEQFF.